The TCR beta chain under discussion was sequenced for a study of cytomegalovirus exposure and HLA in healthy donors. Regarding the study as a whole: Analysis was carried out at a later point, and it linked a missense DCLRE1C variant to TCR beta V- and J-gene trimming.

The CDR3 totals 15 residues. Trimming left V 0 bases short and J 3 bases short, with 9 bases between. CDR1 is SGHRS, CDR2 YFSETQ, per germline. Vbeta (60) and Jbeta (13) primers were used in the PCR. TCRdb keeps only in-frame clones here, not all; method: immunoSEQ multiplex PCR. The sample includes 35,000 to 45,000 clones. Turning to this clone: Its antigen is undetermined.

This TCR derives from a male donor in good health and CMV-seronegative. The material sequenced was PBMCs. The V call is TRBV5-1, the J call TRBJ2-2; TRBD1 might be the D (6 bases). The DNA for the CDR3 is TGCGCCAGCAGCTTGGACAGGGTTGACACCGGGGAGCTGTTTTTT. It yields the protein CASSLDRVDTGELFF.